Below, 28 T cell receptor beta chains from the same sample are listed, as sequenced in a study of blood T cell repertoires in COVID-19. Sequencing used immunoSEQ multiplex PCR; TCRdb keeps in-frame clones, though not all of them. Found here are over 65,000 clones, 82% of them singletons; the top ten hold around 15%. Sequenced input: peripheral blood. Receptors were obtained from a man older than 75 with active COVID-19.

The chain has TRBV9 and TRBJ2-5; 10 nucleotides line up with TRBD2. The J segment lost 5 bases and the V segment lost 0 bases, leaving 10 bases of the junction unmatched. The germline gives CDR1 SGDLS, CDR2 YYNGEE. This CDR3 region has 17 residues. CDR3 bases: TGTGCCAGCAGCGTAGCTACCCTAGCGGGGGAGGGGGAGACCCAGTACTTC. As protein: CASSVATLAGEGETQYF.

The chain couples TRBV7-6 to TRBJ2-1; 7 bases line up with TRBD1. With 0 bases clipped from V and 5 bases from J, the junction kept 7 bases outside the gene matches. The germline CDR1 and CDR2 sequences are SGHVS and FNYEAQ. CDR3 length equals 16 residues. The CDR3 loop is CASSLAGGAPDNEQFF. CDR3 nucleotide sequence: TGTGCCAGCAGCTTAGCAGGGGGCGCCCCCGACAATGAGCAGTTCTTC.

The chain is built from TRBV12-1 and TRBJ2-3; TRBD2, the table's D call, was not compared with the DNA. TRBV12-1 is recorded as a pseudogene. This CDR3 comprises 16 residues. CDR3 sequence (DNA): TGTGCCAGCAGCTTGTCAGGTAGCGGCCGCACAGATACGCAGTATTTT. Its translation is CASSLSGSGRTDTQYF.

This chain links TRBV23-1 with TRBJ2-1; tentatively, D is TRBD2 (5 bases). TRBV23-1 is sorted into the ORF group, with uncertain function. The germline V and J ends were trimmed by 9 bases and 3 bases, with 15 bases remaining between them. CDR3 length: 14 residues. CDR3 sequence reads: CASPGSLNYNEQFF. CDR3 DNA: TGCGCCAGTCCGGGGTCGTTAAACTACAATGAGCAGTTCTTC.

This chain connects TRBV18 to TRBJ2-7; 7 bases fit TRBD1. The CDR3 covers 13 residues. Germline V CDR1 and CDR2: KGHSH, LQKENI. Trimming took 4 bases from V and 1 from J; bases not matched to a gene: 1. DNA of the CDR3: TGTGCCAGCTCACAGACAGGGTCCTACGAGCAGTACTTC. Translation: CASSQTGSYEQYF.

The chain joins TRBV7-2 to TRBJ2-3; possibly TRBD2 for D (6 bases). Germline CDR1 and CDR2: SGHTA and FQGNSA. CDR3 size: 16 residues. V was pared by 6 bases and J by 0 bases, with 16 bases between. The CDR3 spells CASRDGAGSSTDTQYF. DNA for the CDR3: TGTGCCAGCAGGGACGGGGCGGGGAGTAGCACAGATACGCAGTATTTT.

The V and J genes are TRBV6-5 and TRBJ2-2; the match to TRBD1 covers 9 bases. V was clipped by 6 bases and J by 6 bases; unmatched bases: 8. The CDR3 spans 15 residues. Germline loops: CDR1 MNHEY, CDR2 SVGAGI. The DNA of the CDR3 is TGTGCCAGCAGGTGGGACAGGGAACGTTCCGGGGAGCTGTTTTTT. Protein: CASRWDRERSGELFF.

This rearrangement joins TRBV18 to TRBJ1-5, with 7 bases that match TRBD1. Germline values: CDR1 KGHSH, CDR2 LQKENI. The CDR3 loop spans 15 amino acids. Trimming at V came to 3 bases and at J to 2 bases, leaving 4 bases not matched to a gene. This CDR3 is CASSPQTGRNQPQHF. DNA of the CDR3: TGTGCCAGCTCACCCCAGACAGGGCGCAATCAGCCCCAGCATTTT.

This clone was observed a few times. This chain joins TRBV9 and TRBJ2-1; 9 bases match TRBD1. CDR3 length equals 12 residues. The germline gives CDR1 SGDLS, CDR2 YYNGEE. The J segment lost 7 bases and the V segment lost 7 bases, leaving 3 bases of the junction unmatched. CDR3 amino acids: CASGGQGNEQFF. The CDR3 DNA follows: TGTGCCAGCGGCGGACAGGGGAATGAGCAGTTCTTC.

The chain combines TRBV7-3 with TRBJ2-2; TRBD1 might be the D (5 bases). Germline V CDR1 and CDR2: SGHTA, FQGTGA. Deletions cut 8 bases from V and 0 bases from J, with 16 bases between. The CDR3 runs to 16 residues. Written as DNA, the CDR3 is TGTGCCAGCGGAGCCGACAGCGCCACGAACACCGGGGAGCTGTTTTTT. This gives the protein CASGADSATNTGELFF.

This rearrangement joins TRBV5-1 to TRBJ2-2; a possible D gene is TRBD2 (6 bases). V lost 2 bases to trimming and J lost 4 bases, with 12 bases between them. This CDR3 is built from 15 residues. Germline CDR1 is SGHRS and CDR2 is YFSETQ. Here the CDR3 DNA reads TGCGCCAGCAGCTTTCGTCTGGGAGGCACCGGGGAGCTGTTTTTT. Residues: CASSFRLGGTGELFF.

This chain connects TRBV4-3 to TRBJ1-1; 7 bases are a match to TRBD1. Trimming at V came to 0 bases and at J to 7 bases, leaving 8 bases not matched to a gene. In germline, CDR1 is LGHNA, CDR2 YSLEER. The CDR3 has 15 residues. The DNA for the CDR3 is TGCGCCAGCAGCCAAGAACAGGGGACAGCTGATGAAGCTTTCTTT. It encodes CASSQEQGTADEAFF.

This clone was seen just once. The rearrangement uses TRBV15 and TRBJ2-5; 9 bases are a match to TRBD1. Germline V gives CDR1 LNHNV, CDR2 YYDKDF (reference sequence). The CDR3 is 16 residues long. The V and J ends lost 2 bases and 4 bases, in that order; junction bases with no gene match: 8. CDR3 DNA: TGTGCCACCAGCAGATCCGGGACAGGGCCACGAGAGACCCAGTACTTC. The encoded protein is CATSRSGTGPRETQYF.

The chain combines TRBV5-1 with TRBJ2-3; 8 positions agree with TRBD2. This CDR3 comprises 15 residues. The V gene end was trimmed by 5 bases and the J gene end by 2 bases; junction bases not matched to a gene: 7. Germline V gives CDR1 SGHRS, CDR2 YFSETQ. The CDR3 region is CASRTSDRHTDTQYF. The CDR3 DNA follows: TGCGCCAGCAGGACTAGCGACCGACACACAGATACGCAGTATTTT.

V usage is TRBV19 and J usage is TRBJ1-5; 7 bases agree with TRBD1. Looked up from germline, CDR1 is LNHDA and CDR2 is SQIVND (reference sequence). This CDR3 has 14 amino acids. Trimming removed 5 bases from V and 4 bases from J; junction bases left unmatched: 5. The chain's CDR3 is CASSDRDYNQPQHF. DNA for the CDR3: TGTGCCAGTAGTGACAGGGATTATAATCAGCCCCAGCATTTT.

The chain combines TRBV4-2 with TRBJ1-6; TRBD1 matches at 7 bases. The V and J ends lost 0 bases and 8 bases, in that order; junction bases with no gene match: 4. The CDR3 has 15 residues. Germline CDR1 and CDR2: LGHNA and YNFKEQ. CDR3 in amino acids: CASSQDRQGDSPLHF. The CDR3 DNA follows: TGTGCCAGCAGCCAAGATCGGCAGGGGGATTCACCCCTCCACTTT.

The chain has TRBV20-1 and TRBJ2-2, with 7 bases aligning to TRBD1. The CDR3 has 16 residues. V dropped 3 bases and J dropped 5; count of bases not matched to a gene: 12. Germline CDR1 reads DFQATT; CDR2 reads SNEGSKA (reference sequence). The DNA for the CDR3 is TGCAGTGCTAGTAAAGAGGGGGCGCTGGTAACCGGGGAGCTGTTTTTT. As protein: CSASKEGALVTGELFF.

The rearrangement joins TRBV24-1 to TRBJ2-1, with TRBD2 identical over 9 bases. The trim removed 5 bases at V and 3 bases at J, leaving 7 bases unmatched. The length of the CDR3 is 16 residues. Germline CDR1 is KGHDR and CDR2 is SFDVKD. The CDR3, as DNA: TGTGCCACCAGTGGCCCTAGCGGGAACCTCTACAATGAGCAGTTCTTC. It codes for CATSGPSGNLYNEQFF.

The chain uses TRBV7-3 and TRBJ2-2; D perhaps matches TRBD1 (6 bases). Trimming pared 4 bases from V and 0 bases from J, leaving 9 bases between. The CDR3 contains 15 residues. Germline CDR1 and CDR2: SGHTA and FQGTGA. CDR3 bases: TGTGCCAGCAGCTCCCGGACAGCGAACACCGGGGAGCTGTTTTTT. This encodes CASSSRTANTGELFF.

This clone appeared a few times. The V gene is TRBV4-2, the J gene TRBJ1-6; tentatively, D is TRBD1 (6 bases). CDR3 length equals 14 residues. The germline CDR1 and CDR2 sequences are LGHNA and YNFKEQ. The V end was cut by 1 base, the J end by 6 bases, with 7 bases between. The CDR3 loop reads CASSQAQGNSPLHF. DNA of the CDR3: TGTGCCAGCAGCCAAGCACAGGGTAATTCACCCCTCCACTTT.

The J gene is TRBJ2-3, the V gene TRBV24-1, with 8 bases identical to TRBD2. Germline values: CDR1 KGHDR, CDR2 SFDVKD. Trimming removed 4 bases from V and 2 bases from J; junction bases left unmatched: 10. This CDR3 spans 17 amino acids. DNA of the CDR3: TGTGCCACCAGTGACCCACTAGCGGAGTTGATCACAGATACGCAGTATTTT. Translating gives CATSDPLAELITDTQYF.

The chain employs TRBV4-2 and TRBJ1-3, with D unresolved. The CDR3 contains 15 residues. Germline V gene data show CDR1 as LGHNA and CDR2 as YNFKEQ. V was pared by 1 base and J by 1 base, with 8 bases between. CDR3: CASSQATGSGNTIYF. The CDR3 nucleotides are TGTGCCAGCAGCCAAGCAACGGGGTCTGGAAACACCATATATTTT.

V and J are TRBV15 and TRBJ2-3; D ambiguous. Germline CDR1 and CDR2: LNHNV and YYDKDF (reference sequence). The ends were cut back, 9 bases at V and 4 bases at J, with 17 bases in the middle. The length of the CDR3 is 14 residues. CDR3 DNA: TGTGCCACTCGAGGCCCCAAAACGTCAGATACGCAGTATTTT. It encodes CATRGPKTSDTQYF.

The rearrangement uses TRBV4-1 and TRBJ2-3; D gene ambiguous. Per the germline V gene, CDR1 is MGHRA and CDR2 is YSYEKL. The ends were cut back, 1 base at V and 4 bases at J, with 3 bases in the middle. This CDR3 is 12 amino acids long. The CDR3 is CASSQAADTQYF. For the CDR3, the DNA is TGCGCCAGCAGCCAAGCCGCAGATACGCAGTATTTT.

The genes are TRBV5-4 and TRBJ2-7; TRBD2 aligns across 7 bases. The J segment lost 6 bases and the V segment lost 2 bases, leaving 5 bases of the junction unmatched. This CDR3 contains 13 residues. Germline CDR1 is SGHNT and CDR2 is YYREEE (reference sequence). The chain's CDR3 is CASSFKGTIEQYF. The CDR3 nucleotides read TGTGCCAGCAGCTTCAAGGGGACTATCGAGCAGTACTTC.

V is TRBV6-5 and J is TRBJ1-2; 7 bases align to TRBD1. CDR1 and CDR2 from the germline V gene are MNHEY and SVGAGI. The CDR3 spans 13 residues. J lost 4 bases, V lost 6 bases, and 5 bases had no gene match. CDR3 DNA: TGTGCCAGCAGCGCGGGACAGCCCTATGGCTACACCTTC. Translated: CASSAGQPYGYTF.

The chain links TRBV28 to TRBJ1-4; 7 bases match TRBD1. Germline values: CDR1 MDHEN, CDR2 SYDVKM. J gave up 6 bases and V 6 bases, and 10 bases lay outside the gene matches. The CDR3 runs 15 residues. The CDR3 nucleotides are TGTGCCAGCAGCCTCAACAGGGGTGTTTATGAAAAACTGTTTTTT. Its protein product is CASSLNRGVYEKLFF.

The chain links TRBV5-1 to TRBJ1-4, with 8 bases lining up with TRBD1. The V gene's germline CDR1 is SGHRS and CDR2 YFSETQ. The ends lost 5 bases at V and 3 bases at J; junction bases unmatched: 0. CDR3 length: 13 amino acids. The CDR3 sequence is CASRTGANEKLFF. CDR3 bases: TGCGCCAGCAGGACAGGGGCTAATGAAAAACTGTTTTTT.